The 29 T cell receptor beta chains reported below all come from one sample, sequenced in a study of shared clonotypes between healthy human individuals. Some clones are missing from TCRdb's copy, which holds only in-frame ones; the method was immunoSEQ multiplex PCR. The sample contains about 980,000 clones, over 60% of which appear only once. Sequencing input: memory CD4+ T cells sorted from blood. Subset noted: CD45RA-negative fraction. These receptors all stem from a man between 18 and 29 years old in good health.

The table lists this clone with a count of one. The CDR3 region is CASNLRDTGELFF. The CDR3 DNA reads TGTGCCAGCAACCTCAGGGACACCGGGGAGCTGTTTTTT. The V and J genes are TRBV2 and TRBJ2-2, with a possible D match to TRBD1 (5 bases). The germline V gene has CDR1 SNHLY and CDR2 FYNNEI. V shed 7 bases and J shed 3 bases, with 9 bases lying between them. The CDR3 covers 13 residues.

The gene calls are TRBV9 and TRBJ2-1; TRBD2 aligns across 7 bases. Germline CDR1 reads SGDLS; CDR2 reads YYNGEE. The ends lost 0 bases at V and 7 bases at J; junction bases unmatched: 10. This CDR3 contains 16 residues. The CDR3 DNA sequence: TGTGCCAGCAGCGTAGAGGGAGCGGGGAGATGGAATGAGCAGTTCTTC. Translation: CASSVEGAGRWNEQFF.

On this clone itself: The sample has other DNA sequences that encode this CDR3 too. This sequence joins TRBV5-1 and TRBJ2-6; D gene unclear. This CDR3 contains 14 residues. V was clipped by 4 bases and J by 1 base, with 6 bases between them. In germline, CDR1 is SGHRS, CDR2 YFSETQ. CDR3 loop: CASSLDSGANVLTF. The CDR3 nucleotides read TGCGCCAGCAGCCTTGATTCTGGGGCCAACGTCCTGACTTTC.

This clone has more than one count but fewer than ten. V usage is TRBV10-1 and J usage is TRBJ2-3; 11 bases map to TRBD1. CDR1 is WNHNN and CDR2 is SYGVQD in the germline V gene (reference sequence). This CDR3 comprises 17 residues. V lost 3 bases to trimming and J lost 4 bases; unmatched junction nucleotides: 9. As DNA, the CDR3 is TGCGCCAGCAGTGACTTCCCGGGACAGGGGGGTCCAGATACGCAGTATTTT. It encodes CASSDFPGQGGPDTQYF.

Concerning this clone: Other nucleotide sequences in the sample specify the same CDR3. This chain uses TRBV6-5 with TRBJ1-1; possible D gene TRBD1, 5 bases. The CDR3 sequence is 13 residues long. The V gene lost 2 bases and the J gene lost 4 bases, with 8 bases spanning the gap. The germline gives CDR1 MNHEY, CDR2 SVGAGI. CDR3 DNA sequence: TGTGCCAGCAGTTACGGGGCGGGCACTGAAGCTTTCTTT. Its translation is CASSYGAGTEAFF.

This clone was seen a single time. The rearrangement links TRBV14 to TRBJ2-5; D is unresolved. V shed 0 bases and J shed 2 bases, with 7 bases lying between them. Per germline, CDR1 SGHDN and CDR2 FVKESK. CDR3 length equals 14 residues. CDR3 bases: TGTGCCAGCAGCCAAGATCTTAGGCAAGAGACCCAGTACTTC. Amino acid sequence: CASSQDLRQETQYF.

The V gene is TRBV4-3, the J gene TRBJ2-3, with D unclear. The CDR3 totals 14 residues. V lost 0 bases and J 2 bases, leaving 6 bases between the germline ends. Per the germline V gene, CDR1 is LGHNA and CDR2 is YSLEER. The CDR3 DNA follows: TGCGCCAGCAGCCAAGACCCTTACACAGATACGCAGTATTTT. It specifies CASSQDPYTDTQYF.

This sequence joins TRBV4-1 and TRBJ2-5; perhaps TRBD1 as D (6 bases). This CDR3 is 16 amino acids long. V was shortened by 5 bases and J by 1 base, with 17 bases between the two germline ends. Germline V gene lookup returns CDR1 MGHRA and CDR2 YSYEKL. CDR3 DNA sequence: TGCGCCAGCAGCGTGCACAGGGTAGGAATCCAAGAGACCCAGTACTTC. It translates to CASSVHRVGIQETQYF.

CDR3 sequence (DNA): TGTGCCAGCAGTGTTGTGGCAGGATATGGCTACACCTTC. It yields the protein CASSVVAGYGYTF. The chain carries TRBV6-1 and TRBJ1-2; D ambiguous. CDR3 length equals 13 residues. Germline V gives CDR1 MNHNS, CDR2 SASEGT. Trimming cost V 4 bases and J 5 bases, with 11 bases left between them.

The chain links TRBV11-2 to TRBJ2-5; 9 nucleotides agree with TRBD1. V trimming: 6 bases; J trimming: 5 bases; junction bases outside the gene matches: 10. The CDR3 contains 15 residues. Germline values: CDR1 SGHAT, CDR2 FQNNGV. The CDR3 sequence: CASSPVTGTGETQYF. The CDR3 region has the DNA TGTGCCAGCAGTCCCGTCACCGGGACAGGGGAGACCCAGTACTTC.

CDR3 amino acids: CASSLWGTDTEAFF. The DNA for the CDR3 is TGTGCCAGCAGCTTATGGGGGACCGACACTGAAGCTTTCTTT. The chain combines TRBV5-4 with TRBJ1-1, with D tentatively TRBD1 (5 bases). CDR3 length: 14 amino acids. Trimming left V 2 bases short and J 3 bases short, with 11 bases between. CDR1 SGHNT and CDR2 YYREEE come from the germline V gene (reference sequence).

V gene TRBV10-3 combines with J gene TRBJ1-2; 9 nucleotides match TRBD1. There are 17 residues in the CDR3. CDR1 is ENHRY and CDR2 is SYGVKD in the germline V gene. J was trimmed by 4 bases and V by 2 bases; bases with no gene match: 11. Written as DNA, the CDR3 is TGTGCCATCAGTGAGGCCCTGACAGGGGGAGTCGGCTATGGCTACACCTTC. Its translation is CAISEALTGGVGYGYTF.

The chain carries TRBV9 and TRBJ1-1, with D hard to call. Germline CDR1 reads SGDLS; CDR2 reads YYNGEE. Deletions cut 3 bases from V and 1 base from J, with 7 bases between. This CDR3 contains 13 residues. The CDR3 bases are TGTGCCAGCAGCGCACAGAAGAACACTGAAGCTTTCTTT. It translates to CASSAQKNTEAFF.

The chain links TRBV20-1 to TRBJ1-6; D is ambiguous. The CDR3 has 8 amino acids. CDR1 and CDR2 from the germline V gene are DFQATT and SNEGSKA (reference sequence). For the CDR3, the DNA is TGCAGCCCTTCACCCCTCCACTTT. Translated: CSPSPLHF.

This clone was counted only a few times. The V call is TRBV11-2, the J call TRBJ2-5; TRBD2 aligns across 13 bases. CDR3 length equals 16 residues. Germline V gene lookup returns CDR1 SGHAT and CDR2 FQNNGV. The V segment lost 5 bases and the J segment 7 bases; nucleotides outside the gene matches: 10. The CDR3 sequence: CASSTGLAGPPGTQYF. The CDR3 DNA is TGTGCCAGCAGCACGGGACTAGCGGGGCCCCCAGGGACCCAGTACTTC.

The gene calls are TRBV27 and TRBJ1-6; TRBD1 is a possible D gene (5 bases). The length of the CDR3 is 14 residues. Germline CDR1 reads MNHEY; CDR2 reads SMNVEV (reference sequence). Trimming stripped 3 bases from V and 10 bases from J, with 13 bases between. CDR3 residues: CASSLDGARSPLHF. In DNA form, the CDR3 reads TGTGCCAGCAGTTTGGACGGGGCAAGGTCACCCCTCCACTTT.

The V and J genes are TRBV30 and TRBJ2-3; a possible D gene is TRBD2 (5 bases). The V gene's germline CDR1 is GTSNPN and CDR2 SVGIG (reference sequence). Trimming cost V 6 bases and J 1 base, with 11 bases left between them. The CDR3 spans 13 residues. The CDR3 spells CACEQRRTDTQYF. The CDR3 nucleotides read TGTGCCTGCGAACAGCGGCGCACAGATACGCAGTATTTT.

A few counts support this clone. This chain joins TRBV2 and TRBJ1-1, with D tentatively TRBD1 (5 bases). Germline-derived CDR1 and CDR2 are SNHLY and FYNNEI. The CDR3 is made up of 13 amino acids. Between the trimmed V and J ends, which lost 5 bases and 1 base, there was a span of 8 bases. The CDR3 loop is CASSWGGNTEAFF. The CDR3 DNA reads as TGTGCCAGCAGTTGGGGGGGGAACACTGAAGCTTTCTTT. The full variable domain, in which reference TRBV2 and TRBJ1-1 provide the parts outside the CDR3, is EPEVTQTPSHQVTQMGQEVILRCVPISNHLYFYWYRQILGQKVEFLVSFYNNEISEKSEIFDDQFSVERPDGSNFTLKIRSTKLEDSAMYFCASSWGGNTEAFFGQGTRLTVV.

At least ten counts were recorded for this clone. CDR3 sequence reads: CASSVAPKDTDTQYF. DNA for the CDR3: TGTGCCAGCAGCGTAGCGCCCAAGGACACAGATACGCAGTATTTT. This sequence joins TRBV9 and TRBJ2-3, with D unclear. The CDR3 is 15 amino acids. Germline V gene sequence: CDR1 SGDLS, CDR2 YYNGEE. V was pared by 0 bases and J by 2 bases, with 10 bases between.

The chain joins TRBV6-1 to TRBJ1-3; D perhaps matches TRBD1 (6 bases). Germline V gene sequence: CDR1 MNHNS, CDR2 SASEGT. Between the trimmed V and J ends, which lost 4 bases and 4 bases, there was a span of 8 bases. This CDR3 has 13 residues. CDR3 amino acids: CASSGQAGNTIYF. CDR3 nucleotide sequence: TGTGCCAGCAGTGGACAGGCGGGAAACACCATATATTTT.

This chain connects TRBV5-4 to TRBJ2-7; TRBD1 matches 7 bases. The ends lost 4 bases at V and 4 bases at J; junction bases unmatched: 5. This CDR3 region has 13 residues. CDR1 and CDR2 (germline): SGHNT, YYREEE (reference sequence). DNA of the CDR3: TGTGCCAGCAGCCCGGACAGGAGATACGAGCAGTACTTC. It is translated as CASSPDRRYEQYF.

This rearrangement joins TRBV25-1 to TRBJ1-6; no firm D call. V lost 4 bases, J lost 14 bases, and 12 bases lay in between. CDR3 size: 12 residues. CDR1 MGHDK and CDR2 SYGVNS come from the germline V gene. CDR3 in DNA: TGTGCCAGCAGTGCCCCAGAAAGGACCCTCCACTTT. Translating gives CASSAPERTLHF.

This clone is classed as medium-sized (0.01 to 0.1%). The J gene is TRBJ1-6, the V gene TRBV2; the match to TRBD1 covers 8 bases. Trimming cost V 6 bases and J 7 bases; bases outside gene matches: 11. CDR1 SNHLY and CDR2 FYNNEI come from the germline V gene. This CDR3 is 16 amino acids long. CDR3 protein: CASRAIQGVDNSPLHF. For the CDR3, the DNA is TGTGCCAGCAGAGCAATACAGGGGGTTGACAATTCACCCCTCCACTTT.

The CDR3 here is CASSHRAQDYGYTF. The CDR3 DNA follows: TGTGCCAGCAGCCACAGGGCACAGGACTATGGCTACACCTTC. The rearrangement links TRBV2 to TRBJ1-2; a weak D match, TRBD1 (6 bases). Trimming took 6 bases from V and 3 from J, leaving 14 bases between them. Germline-derived CDR1 and CDR2 are SNHLY and FYNNEI. CDR3 size: 14 residues. The full variable domain, completed using reference TRBV2 and TRBJ1-2, is EPEVTQTPSHQVTQMGQEVILRCVPISNHLYFYWYRQILGQKVEFLVSFYNNEISEKSEIFDDQFSVERPDGSNFTLKIRSTKLEDSAMYFCASSHRAQDYGYTFGSGTRLTVV.

V gene TRBV4-1 combines with J gene TRBJ2-7; D is perhaps TRBD1 (6 bases). Trimming removed 0 bases from V and 1 base from J, with 13 bases in between. The CDR3 covers 16 residues. Germline values: CDR1 MGHRA, CDR2 YSYEKL. The CDR3 loop reads CASSQDTWGLSYEQYF. The CDR3 region has the DNA TGCGCCAGCAGCCAAGATACCTGGGGGCTGTCCTACGAGCAGTACTTC.

V usage is TRBV25-1 and J usage is TRBJ1-2; D gene uncertain. Germline-derived CDR1 and CDR2 are MGHDK and SYGVNS. With 3 bases removed from V and 2 bases from J, the gap between germline ends came to 13 bases. The CDR3 loop spans 15 amino acids. CDR3 in DNA: TGTGCCAGCAGTGACTATGACGTAGGGAACTATGGCTACACCTTC. This encodes CASSDYDVGNYGYTF.

V and J are TRBV27 and TRBJ1-4; D remains ambiguous. Trimming shortened V by 1 base and J by 3 bases, and 9 bases separated the two germline ends. The CDR3 totals 15 residues. Germline CDR1 reads MNHEY; CDR2 reads SMNVEV (reference sequence). Written as DNA, the CDR3 is TGTGCCAGCAGTTTATTACGCAATCCTAATGAAAAACTGTTTTTT. Residues: CASSLLRNPNEKLFF.

This sequence joins TRBV30 and TRBJ2-4; the D is unclear. There are 15 residues in the CDR3. Trimming took off 0 bases at V and 0 bases at J, with 9 bases between the two ends. CDR1 and CDR2 (germline): GTSNPN, SVGIG (reference sequence). CDR3 protein: CAWSVGLLAKNIQYF. In DNA, the CDR3 is TGTGCCTGGAGTGTGGGTCTTCTAGCCAAAAACATTCAGTACTTC.

The chain carries TRBV10-3 and TRBJ1-6, with D hard to call. V shed 11 bases and J shed 5 bases, with 16 bases lying between them. The CDR3 covers 14 residues. Germline CDR1 and CDR2: ENHRY and SYGVKD. The CDR3 bases are TGTGCCGCTCGAGGGAATTTTGATAATTCACCCCTCCACTTT. Translated: CAARGNFDNSPLHF.